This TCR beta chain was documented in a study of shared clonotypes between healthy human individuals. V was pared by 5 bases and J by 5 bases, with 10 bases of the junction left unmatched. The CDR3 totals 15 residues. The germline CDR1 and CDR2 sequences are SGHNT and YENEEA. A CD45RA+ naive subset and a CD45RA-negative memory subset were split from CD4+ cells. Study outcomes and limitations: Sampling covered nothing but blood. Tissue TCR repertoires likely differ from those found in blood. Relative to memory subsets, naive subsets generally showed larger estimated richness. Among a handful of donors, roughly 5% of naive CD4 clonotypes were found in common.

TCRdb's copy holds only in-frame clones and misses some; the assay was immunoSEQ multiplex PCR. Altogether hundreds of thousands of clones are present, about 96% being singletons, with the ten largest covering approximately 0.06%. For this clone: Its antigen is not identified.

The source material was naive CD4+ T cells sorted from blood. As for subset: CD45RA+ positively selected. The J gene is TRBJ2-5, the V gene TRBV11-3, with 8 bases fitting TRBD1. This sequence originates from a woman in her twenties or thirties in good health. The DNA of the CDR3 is TGTGCCAGCAGCCTGGGGACAGGTGCGGGGGAGACCCAGTACTTC. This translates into CASSLGTGAGETQYF.